One and the same sample provided the 8 T cell receptor beta chains below, sequenced in a study of CD8+CD57+ T cells in acquired aplastic anemia. CDR3 and TCR beta VDJ profiling relied on a genomic DNA template. Each CDR3 protein is one row after TCRdb ran MiXCR on the reads. The sample yields 400,000 to 500,000 distinct CDR3 sequences, roughly 68% seen once. Specimen: sorted CD4+, CD8+, or CD8+CD57+ T cells (not recorded which) from PBMCs. These receptor sequences come from a human donor in good health, serving as a control.

To note about this clonotype: This may arise from a read error, as a much more abundant clone is one base away. J is TRBJ1-1 and V is TRBV7-8, with D uncertain. Germline V gene lookup returns CDR1 SGHVS and CDR2 FQNEAQ. There are 13 residues in the CDR3. With 5 bases removed from V and 1 base from J, the gap between germline ends came to 8 bases. The CDR3 DNA reads as TGTGCCAGCAGCCAAGTGGAGAACACTGAAGCTTTCTTT. It specifies CASSQVENTEAFF. The full variable domain, with the rest looked up from reference TRBV7-8 and TRBJ1-1, is GAGVSQSPRYKVAKRGQDVALRCDPISGHVSLFWYQQALGQGPEFLTYFQNEAQLDKSGLPSDRFFAERPEGSVSTLKIQRTQQEDSAVYLCASSQVENTEAFFGQGTRLTVV.

This clonotype was recorded many times. The chain recombines TRBV6-5 with TRBJ1-3, with TRBD1 as a possible D gene (5 bases). CDR1 and CDR2 (germline): MNHEY, SVGAGI. V shed 2 bases and J shed 3 bases, with 14 bases lying between them. The length of the CDR3 is 16 residues. CDR3 amino acids: CASSYSRGTLGNTIYF. In DNA form, the CDR3 reads TGTGCCAGCAGTTACAGCCGCGGGACCCTTGGAAACACCATATATTTT.

About this clonotype: One junction end disagrees with the germline gene, perhaps due to a read error. The chain combines TRBV15 with TRBJ1-6; D gene ambiguous. Germline V gives CDR1 LNHNV, CDR2 YYDKDF (reference sequence). This CDR3 spans 13 amino acids. CDR3 sequence: CATSPRQAYAQYF. The CDR3 DNA reads as TGTGCCACCAGCCCTCGACAAGCCTACGCGCAGTACTTT. The variable domain in full, completed from reference TRBV15 and TRBJ1-6, reads DAMVIQNPRYQVTQFGKPVTLSCSQTLNHNVMYWYQQKSSQAPKLLFHYYDKDFNNEADTPDNFQSRRPNTSFCFLDIRSPGLGDTAMYLCATSPRQAYAQYFGNGTRLTVT.

The chain is built from TRBV7-2 and TRBJ2-3, with a possible D match to TRBD2 (7 bases). Germline V CDR1 and CDR2: SGHTA, FQGNSA. The CDR3 extends over 15 amino acids. V was cut by 7 bases and J by 4 bases, with 18 bases left in between. The DNA for the CDR3 is TGTGCCAGCACCAATGACGGGGGGCTGTCAGATACGCAGTATTTT. This sequence encodes CASTNDGGLSDTQYF.

As to this clonotype: The CDR3 carries no conserved terminal phenylalanine or tryptophan, so it likely arises from a read error. It is unclear where the CDR3 begins or ends on the DNA, so no DNA is shown, and the CDR3 is as TCRdb lists it. The V and J genes are TRBV7-7 and TRBJ2-5; the table assigns TRBD2, which was not confirmed against the DNA. The CDR3 region is 13 residues in length, termini included. Germline lookup yields CDR1 SSHAT and CDR2 FNYEAQ (reference sequence). The chain's CDR3 is CASSFSRGKLAKS.

The rearrangement links TRBV7-2 to TRBJ1-6, with 7 bases aligning to TRBD1. The CDR3 is made up of 16 amino acids. V shed 5 bases, J shed 6 bases, and the junction held 10 bases outside the gene matches. CDR1 SGHTA and CDR2 FQGNSA come from the germline V gene. The CDR3 protein is CASSRTRAGGNSPLHF. The CDR3 coding sequence is TGTGCCAGCAGCCGCACCAGGGCAGGGGGTAATTCACCCCTCCACTTT.

This clonotype has more than one count but fewer than ten. The V and J genes are TRBV6-1 and TRBJ1-1; D is possibly TRBD1 (6 bases). The CDR3 contains 14 residues. V shed 3 bases and J shed 6 bases, with 14 bases lying between them. Germline loops: CDR1 MNHNS, CDR2 SASEGT. CDR3 region: CASSDEQGLSEAFF. The CDR3 region has the DNA TGTGCCAGCAGTGATGAGCAGGGGCTCTCTGAAGCTTTCTTT.

Worth noting for this clonotype: The junction shows a germline mismatch at one end, possibly a read error. The chain links TRBV2 to TRBJ1-1; 7 nucleotides align to TRBD1. This CDR3 has 12 amino acids. Germline-derived CDR1 and CDR2 are SNHLY and FYNNEI. CDR3 coding DNA: TGTGCCAGCAGGGTAGTCGGGACAGAAGCTTTGTTT. It is translated as CASRVVGTEALF.